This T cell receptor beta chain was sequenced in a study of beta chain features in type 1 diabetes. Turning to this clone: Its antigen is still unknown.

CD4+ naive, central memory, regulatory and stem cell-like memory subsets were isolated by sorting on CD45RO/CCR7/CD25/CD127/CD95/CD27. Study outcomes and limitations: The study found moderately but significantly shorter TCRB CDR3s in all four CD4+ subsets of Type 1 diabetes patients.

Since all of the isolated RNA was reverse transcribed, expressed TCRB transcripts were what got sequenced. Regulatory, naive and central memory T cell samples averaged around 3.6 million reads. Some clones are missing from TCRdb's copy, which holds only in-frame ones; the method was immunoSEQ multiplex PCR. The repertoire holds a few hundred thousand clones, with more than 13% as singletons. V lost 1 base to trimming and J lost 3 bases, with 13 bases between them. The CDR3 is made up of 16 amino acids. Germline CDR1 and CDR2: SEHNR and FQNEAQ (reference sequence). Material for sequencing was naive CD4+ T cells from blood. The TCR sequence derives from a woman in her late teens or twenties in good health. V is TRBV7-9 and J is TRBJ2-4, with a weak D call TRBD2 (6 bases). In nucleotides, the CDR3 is TGTGCCAGCAGCTTAGACGGGGACTGGGGCAAAAACATTCAGTACTTC. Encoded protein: CASSLDGDWGKNIQYF. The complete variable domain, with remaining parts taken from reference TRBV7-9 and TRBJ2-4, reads DTGVSQNPRHKITKRGQNVTFRCDPISEHNRLYWYRQTLGQGPEFLTYFQNEAQLEKSRLLSDRFSAERPKGSFSTLEIQRTEQGDSAMYLCASSLDGDWGKNIQYFGAGTRLSVL.